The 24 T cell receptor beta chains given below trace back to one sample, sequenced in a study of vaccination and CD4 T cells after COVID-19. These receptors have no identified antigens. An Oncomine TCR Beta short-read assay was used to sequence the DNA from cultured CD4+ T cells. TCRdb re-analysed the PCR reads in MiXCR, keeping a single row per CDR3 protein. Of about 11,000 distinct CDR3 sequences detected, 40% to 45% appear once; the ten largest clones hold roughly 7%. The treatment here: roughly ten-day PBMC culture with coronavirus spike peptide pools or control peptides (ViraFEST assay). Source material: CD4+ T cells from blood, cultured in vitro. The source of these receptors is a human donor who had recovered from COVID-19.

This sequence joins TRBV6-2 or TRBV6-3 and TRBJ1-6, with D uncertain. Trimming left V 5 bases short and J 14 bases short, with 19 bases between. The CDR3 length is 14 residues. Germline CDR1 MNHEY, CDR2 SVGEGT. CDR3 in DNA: TGTGCCAGCAGTCAGACGGATACGGGTTGGGCCCTCCACTTT. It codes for CASSQTDTGWALHF.

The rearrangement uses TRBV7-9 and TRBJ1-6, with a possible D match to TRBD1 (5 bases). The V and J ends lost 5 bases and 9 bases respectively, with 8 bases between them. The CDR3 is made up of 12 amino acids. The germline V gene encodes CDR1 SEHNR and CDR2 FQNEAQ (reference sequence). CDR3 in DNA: TGTGCCAGCAGCCAAGGGGTTTCACCCCTCCACTTT. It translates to CASSQGVSPLHF.

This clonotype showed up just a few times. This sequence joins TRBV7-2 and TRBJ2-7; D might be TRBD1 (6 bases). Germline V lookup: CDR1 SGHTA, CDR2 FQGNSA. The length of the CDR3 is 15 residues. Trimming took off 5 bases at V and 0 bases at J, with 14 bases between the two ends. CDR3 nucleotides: TGTGCCAGCAGCAATGACAGGAGAAGCTCCTACGAGCAGTACTTC. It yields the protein CASSNDRRSSYEQYF.

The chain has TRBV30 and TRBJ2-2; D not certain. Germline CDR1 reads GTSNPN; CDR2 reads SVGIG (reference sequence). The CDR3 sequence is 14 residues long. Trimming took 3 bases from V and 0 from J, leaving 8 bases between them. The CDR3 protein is CAWRVLSNTGELFF. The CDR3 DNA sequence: TGTGCCTGGAGAGTCCTGTCGAACACCGGGGAGCTGTTTTTT.

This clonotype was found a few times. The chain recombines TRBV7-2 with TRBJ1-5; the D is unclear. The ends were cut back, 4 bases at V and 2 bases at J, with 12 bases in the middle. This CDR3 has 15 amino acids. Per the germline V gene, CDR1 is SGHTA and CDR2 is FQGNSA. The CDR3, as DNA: TGTGCCAGCAGCTCTAGCTATACGGGCAATCAGCCCCAGCATTTT. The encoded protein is CASSSSYTGNQPQHF.

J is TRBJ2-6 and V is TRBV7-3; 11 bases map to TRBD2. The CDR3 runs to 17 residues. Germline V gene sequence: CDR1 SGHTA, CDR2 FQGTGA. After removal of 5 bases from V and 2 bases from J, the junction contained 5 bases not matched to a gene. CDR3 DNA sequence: TGTGCCAGCAGCCTAGAGACTAGCGGGACTGGGGCCAACGTCCTGACTTTC. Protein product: CASSLETSGTGANVLTF.

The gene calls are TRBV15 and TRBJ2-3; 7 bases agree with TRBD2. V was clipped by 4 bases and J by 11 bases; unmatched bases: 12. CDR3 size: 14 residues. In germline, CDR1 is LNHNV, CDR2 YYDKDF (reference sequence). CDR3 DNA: TGTGCCACCAGCATAGCGGGTTTGGCTCGGAGGCAGTATTTT. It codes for CATSIAGLARRQYF.

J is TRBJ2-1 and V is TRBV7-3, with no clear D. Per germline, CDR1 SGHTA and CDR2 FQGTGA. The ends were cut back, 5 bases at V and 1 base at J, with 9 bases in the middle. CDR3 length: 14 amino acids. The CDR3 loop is CASSLGGSYNEQFF. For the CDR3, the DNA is TGTGCCAGCAGCCTCGGTGGATCCTACAATGAGCAGTTCTTC.

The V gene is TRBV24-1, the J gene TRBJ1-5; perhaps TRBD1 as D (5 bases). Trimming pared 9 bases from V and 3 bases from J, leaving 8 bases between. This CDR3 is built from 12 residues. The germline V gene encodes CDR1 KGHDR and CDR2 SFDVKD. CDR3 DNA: TGTGCCACCCGACAGAACAATCAGCCCCAGCATTTT. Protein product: CATRQNNQPQHF.

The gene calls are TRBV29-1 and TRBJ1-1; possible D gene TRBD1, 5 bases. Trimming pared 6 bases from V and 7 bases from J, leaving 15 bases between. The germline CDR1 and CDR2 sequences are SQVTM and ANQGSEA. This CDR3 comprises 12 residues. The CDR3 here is CSVGDPPGEAFF. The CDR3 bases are TGCAGCGTCGGGGACCCCCCGGGTGAAGCTTTCTTT.

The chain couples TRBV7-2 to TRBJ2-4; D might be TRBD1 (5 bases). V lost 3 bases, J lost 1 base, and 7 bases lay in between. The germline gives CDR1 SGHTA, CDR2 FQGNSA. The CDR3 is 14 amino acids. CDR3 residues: CASSFYRAKNIQYF. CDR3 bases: TGTGCCAGCAGCTTCTACAGGGCCAAAAACATTCAGTACTTC.

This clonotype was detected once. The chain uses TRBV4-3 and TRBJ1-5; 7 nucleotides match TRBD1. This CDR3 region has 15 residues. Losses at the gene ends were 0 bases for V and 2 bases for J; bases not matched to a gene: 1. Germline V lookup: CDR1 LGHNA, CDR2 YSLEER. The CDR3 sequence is CASSQDGQGNQPQHF. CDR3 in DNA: TGCGCCAGCAGCCAAGATGGACAGGGCAATCAGCCCCAGCATTTT.

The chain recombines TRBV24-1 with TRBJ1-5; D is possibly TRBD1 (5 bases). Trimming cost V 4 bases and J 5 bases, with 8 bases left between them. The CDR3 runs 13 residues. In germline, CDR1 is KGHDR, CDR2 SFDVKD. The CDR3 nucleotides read TGTGCCACCAGTGACCGGGACCATCAGCCCCAGCATTTT. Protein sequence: CATSDRDHQPQHF.

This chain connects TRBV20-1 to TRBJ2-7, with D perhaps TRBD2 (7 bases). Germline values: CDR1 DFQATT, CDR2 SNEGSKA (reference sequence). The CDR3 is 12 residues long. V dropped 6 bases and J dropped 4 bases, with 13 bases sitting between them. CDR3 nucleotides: TGCAGTGCCGGCGGGGGCGGTTACGAGCAGTACTTC. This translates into CSAGGGGYEQYF.

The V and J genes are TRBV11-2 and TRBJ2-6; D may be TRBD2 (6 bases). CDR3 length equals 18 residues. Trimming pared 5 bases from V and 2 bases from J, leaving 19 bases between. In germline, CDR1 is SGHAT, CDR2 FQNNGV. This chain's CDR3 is CASSPGTWRQAGANVLTF. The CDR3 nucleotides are TGTGCCAGCAGCCCTGGGACTTGGAGGCAAGCTGGGGCCAACGTCCTGACTTTC.

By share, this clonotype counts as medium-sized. Here the CDR3 DNA reads TGTGCCTGGAGTGTAGTCCCCCTCTATGGCTACACCTTC. Protein product: CAWSVVPLYGYTF. The rearrangement uses TRBV30 and TRBJ1-2; D is ambiguous. In germline, CDR1 is GTSNPN, CDR2 SVGIG (reference sequence). With 0 bases removed from V and 4 bases from J, the gap between germline ends came to 9 bases. CDR3 length equals 13 residues. The full variable domain, completed using reference TRBV30 and TRBJ1-2, is SQTIHQWPATLVQPVGSPLSLECTVEGTSNPNLYWYRQAAGRGLQLLFYSVGIGQISSEVPQNLSASRPQDRQFILSSKKLLLSDSGFYLCAWSVVPLYGYTFGSGTRLTVV.

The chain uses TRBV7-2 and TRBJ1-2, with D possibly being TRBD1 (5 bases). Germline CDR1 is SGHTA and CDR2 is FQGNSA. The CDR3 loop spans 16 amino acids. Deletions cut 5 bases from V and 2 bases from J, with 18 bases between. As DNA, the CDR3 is TGTGCCAGCAGCCTCCTCGGGGGGAAGAGAAACTATGGCTACACCTTC. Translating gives CASSLLGGKRNYGYTF.

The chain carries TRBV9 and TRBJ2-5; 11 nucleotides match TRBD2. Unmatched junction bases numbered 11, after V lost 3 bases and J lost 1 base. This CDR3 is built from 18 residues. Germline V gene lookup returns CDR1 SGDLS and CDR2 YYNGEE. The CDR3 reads CASSAELGTSGSQETQYF. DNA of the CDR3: TGTGCCAGCAGCGCCGAGTTGGGGACTAGCGGTTCCCAAGAGACCCAGTACTTC.

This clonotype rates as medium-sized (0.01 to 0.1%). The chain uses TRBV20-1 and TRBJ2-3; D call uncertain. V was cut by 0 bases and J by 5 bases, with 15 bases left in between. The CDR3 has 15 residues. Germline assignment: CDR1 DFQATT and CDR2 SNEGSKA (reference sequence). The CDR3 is CSARDHTKSGDTQYF. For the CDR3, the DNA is TGCAGTGCTAGAGATCATACCAAATCAGGAGATACGCAGTATTTT.

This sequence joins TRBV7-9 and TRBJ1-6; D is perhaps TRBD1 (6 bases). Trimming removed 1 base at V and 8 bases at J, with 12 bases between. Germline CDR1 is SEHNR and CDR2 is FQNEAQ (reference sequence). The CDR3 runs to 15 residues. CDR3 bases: TGTGCCAGCAGCTTAGGGGGCAGGGGCCATTCACCCCTCCACTTT. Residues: CASSLGGRGHSPLHF.

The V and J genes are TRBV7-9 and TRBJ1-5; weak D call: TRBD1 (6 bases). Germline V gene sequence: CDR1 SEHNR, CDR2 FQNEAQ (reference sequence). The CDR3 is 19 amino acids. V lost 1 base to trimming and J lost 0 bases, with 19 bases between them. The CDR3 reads CASSLETGPQDSSNQPQHF. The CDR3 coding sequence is TGTGCCAGCAGCTTAGAGACAGGTCCTCAAGACAGTAGCAATCAGCCCCAGCATTTT.

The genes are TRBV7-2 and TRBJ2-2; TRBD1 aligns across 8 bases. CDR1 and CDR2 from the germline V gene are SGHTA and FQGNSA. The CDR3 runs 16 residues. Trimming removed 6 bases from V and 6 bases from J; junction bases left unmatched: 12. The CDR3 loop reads CASRLHPQGASGELFF. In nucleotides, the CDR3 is TGTGCCAGCAGATTACATCCTCAGGGGGCCTCCGGGGAGCTGTTTTTT.

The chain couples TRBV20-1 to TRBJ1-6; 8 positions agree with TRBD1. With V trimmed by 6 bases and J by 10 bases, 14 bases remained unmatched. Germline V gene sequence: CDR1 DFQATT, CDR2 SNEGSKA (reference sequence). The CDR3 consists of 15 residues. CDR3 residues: CSAINTGQGGSPLHF. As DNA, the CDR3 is TGCAGTGCCATTAATACCGGACAGGGAGGGTCACCCCTCCACTTT.

The CDR3 region has the DNA TGTGCCAGCAGCCAGGGACCCCTTAGCAATCAGCCCCAGCATTTT. As protein: CASSQGPLSNQPQHF. V and J are TRBV7-2 and TRBJ1-5; D may be TRBD1 (5 bases). This CDR3 has 15 residues. Germline assignment: CDR1 SGHTA and CDR2 FQGNSA. With 5 bases removed from V and 0 bases from J, the gap between germline ends came to 11 bases.